These T cell receptor beta chains were read from a single sample in a study of blood T cell repertoires in COVID-19. The assay was immunoSEQ multiplex PCR, and TCRdb's table has in-frame clones only and misses some. The data contain some 320,000 clones, roughly 86% of them seen just once; the ten biggest clones take up about 5%. The sample consisted of PBMCs or T cells enriched from blood (not recorded which). The source of these receptors is a woman in her twenties or thirties who had recovered from COVID-19. Both conserved end residues are part of each CDR3. Each record gives: D gene, J gene, clone size, V gene, CDR3 length, CDR3 DNA, CDR3 protein. A D gene is named only where the DNA matches it firmly. Size is omitted from some rows. Given values are once, few, many or a class for expanded clones.

NA,TRBJ2-3,NA,TRBV9,16,TGTGCCAGCAGCGGAACCACGAACCGGGGCACAGATACGCAGTATTTT,CASSGTTNRGTDTQYF
NA,TRBJ1-1,NA,TRBV2,11,TGTGCCAGCCACAGGGCAGGAGGAGCTTTCTTT,CASHRAGGAFF
TRBD1,TRBJ1-6,NA,TRBV27,15,TGTGCCAGCAGTTCCACAGGGGGCGCAGGTTCACCCCTCCACTTT,CASSSTGGAGSPLHF
TRBD1,TRBJ2-1,NA,TRBV4-3,15,TGCGCCAGCAGCCGGACAGGGAGCTCCTACAATGAGCAGTTCTTC,CASSRTGSSYNEQFF
TRBD1,TRBJ2-1,few,TRBV7-3,14,TGTGCCAGCAGCAAGGGACAGCTATACAATGAGCAGTTCTTC,CASSKGQLYNEQFF
NA,TRBJ2-7,NA,TRBV13,12,TGTGCCAGCAGCTTATCCCGGTACGAGCAGTACTTC,CASSLSRYEQYF
TRBD1,TRBJ2-7,NA,TRBV28,15,TGTGCCAGCACCCCAGGGACAGGGGGCAGGTACGAGCAGTACTTC,CASTPGTGGRYEQYF
TRBD1,TRBJ1-2,NA,TRBV30,12,TGTGCTCGGGACAGGGAACTATCTGGCTACACCTTC,CARDRELSGYTF
NA,TRBJ2-5,NA,TRBV11-2,11,TGTGCCAGCAGCCTAAAAGAGACCCAGTACTTC,CASSLKETQYF
TRBD1,TRBJ2-1,NA,TRBV7-8,17,TGTGCCAGCAGCCGACCGACAGGGACATACATTCATAATGAGCAGTTCTTC,CASSRPTGTYIHNEQFF
TRBD1,TRBJ2-7,NA,TRBV9,19,TGTGCCAGCAGCGTTGGATCTACGGGCCGGGGACAGGGCACGTACGAGCAGTACTTC,CASSVGSTGRGQGTYEQYF
NA,TRBJ1-2,once,TRBV5-1,13,TGCGCCAGCAGCGGCACAGAAAACTATGGCTACACCTTC,CASSGTENYGYTF
TRBD1,TRBJ1-1,NA,TRBV2,15,TGTGCCAGCAGGGATAGACAGGGAATGAACACTGAAGCTTTCTTT,CASRDRQGMNTEAFF
TRBD1,TRBJ2-3,NA,TRBV27,16,TGTGCCAGCAGTTTCACCGGGACAGGGGTCACAGATACGCAGTATTTT,CASSFTGTGVTDTQYF
NA,TRBJ1-5,NA,TRBV4-2,13,TGTGCCAGCAGCCAAGATATGCGACAGCCCCAGCATTTT,CASSQDMRQPQHF
NA,TRBJ1-1,NA,TRBV5-4,11,TGTGCCAGCAGCTTGGGAGGGTGGGCTTTCTTT,CASSLGGWAFF
NA,TRBJ2-3,NA,TRBV19,14,TGTGCCAGTAGTTTTGGCCAGGGCACAGATACGCAGTATTTT,CASSFGQGTDTQYF
NA,TRBJ1-2,NA,TRBV4-3,20,TGCGCCAGCAGCCCAAGGGAATCCTTCGACAGTCAGGATCCATCTTATGGCTACACCTTC,CASSPRESFDSQDPSYGYTF
NA,TRBJ1-2,NA,TRBV5-4,15,TGTGCCAGCAGCTTGGCCGGGGGGGGGCTCTATGGCTACACCTTC,CASSLAGGGLYGYTF
NA,TRBJ2-7,once,TRBV7-8,17,TGTGCCAGCAGCTACGGGACGGGACGGGGGTCGTACTACGAGCAGTACTTC,CASSYGTGRGSYYEQYF
TRBD2,TRBJ2-1,NA,TRBV7-2,18,TGTGCCAGCAGCTTAGTTGGGACTAGCGGGGGAACCTACAATGAGCAGTTCTTC,CASSLVGTSGGTYNEQFF
NA,TRBJ1-3,NA,TRBV6-5,16,TGTGCCAGCAGTTCCACGCTCCGAGGCTCTGGAAACACCATATATTTT,CASSSTLRGSGNTIYF
TRBD1,TRBJ1-5,NA,TRBV5-6,15,TGTGCCAGCAGCTGGGGGACAGGGCGAAATCAGCCCCAGCATTTT,CASSWGTGRNQPQHF
NA,TRBJ2-2,NA,TRBV6-4,17,TGTGCCAGCAGTGACTCGAAGTGGGGAGCAGAGACCGGGGAGCTGTTTTTT,CASSDSKWGAETGELFF
TRBD1,TRBJ2-7,NA,TRBV6-2/TRBV6-3,17,TGTGCCAGCAGTTACTCTTCCGGACAGGGGGGTTCCTACGAGCAGTACTTC,CASSYSSGQGGSYEQYF
TRBD2,TRBJ2-2,NA,TRBV19,17,TGTGCCAGTAGTCCTAGGGGACTAGCGGAGAACACCGGGGAGCTGTTTTTT,CASSPRGLAENTGELFF
TRBD1,TRBJ1-2,NA,TRBV18,14,TGTGCCAGCTCACCGCGACAGGGGGCGGATGGCTACACCTTC,CASSPRQGADGYTF
NA,TRBJ1-5,NA,TRBV19,13,TGTGCCAGTAGTAGTCAGAAGAATCAGCCCCAGCATTTT,CASSSQKNQPQHF
TRBD1,TRBJ2-3,NA,TRBV6-5,14,TGTGCCAGCAGACAGGGGATGCTTTCAGATACGCAGTATTTT,CASRQGMLSDTQYF
TRBD1,TRBJ1-1,once,TRBV29-1,13,TGCAGCGTGTGGGACAGCATGAACACTGAAGCTTTCTTT,CSVWDSMNTEAFF
NA,TRBJ1-2,NA,TRBV5-1,15,TGCGCCAGCAGCTTGGAACCGGCAGGGAACTATGGCTACACCTTC,CASSLEPAGNYGYTF
TRBD1,TRBJ1-1,few,TRBV19,15,TGTGCCAGTAGTGCCTCAGGGGGCGGGAGCACTGAAGCTTTCTTT,CASSASGGGSTEAFF
TRBD1,TRBJ2-7,NA,TRBV27,13,TGTGCCAGCAGTTGGGGACAGGGCTACGAGCAGTACTTC,CASSWGQGYEQYF
TRBD1,TRBJ1-1,NA,TRBV6-5,12,TGTGCCAGCACGAGCAGGGGGACTGAAGCTTTCTTT,CASTSRGTEAFF
NA,TRBJ2-3,NA,TRBV5-4,13,TGTGCCAGCCATCAGGATAGCACAGATACGCAGTATTTT,CASHQDSTDTQYF
TRBD2,TRBJ2-5,NA,TRBV19,16,TGTGCCAGTAGTATAAGGACTAGCGGGGGCCAAGAGACCCAGTACTTC,CASSIRTSGGQETQYF
TRBD1,TRBJ1-5,NA,TRBV7-9,14,TGTGCCAGCAGCGCCGGGACAGGGGTGGAGCCCCAGCATTTT,CASSAGTGVEPQHF
TRBD1,TRBJ1-6,NA,TRBV15,16,TGTGCCACCAGCAGACTTCGGGACAGTAATAATTCACCCCTCCACTTT,CATSRLRDSNNSPLHF
TRBD1,TRBJ2-7,NA,TRBV28,15,TGTGCCAGCAGTCACCCCGGGACAGGGTTCAAGGAGCAGTACTTC,CASSHPGTGFKEQYF
NA,TRBJ1-6,once,TRBV7-2,13,TGTGCCAGCAGGCCGGACAGAGATTCACCCCTCCACTTT,CASRPDRDSPLHF
NA,TRBJ2-7,NA,TRBV2,13,TGTGCCAGCAGTTTCGACGGGGGAGTGGAGCAGTACTTC,CASSFDGGVEQYF
TRBD1,TRBJ1-1,NA,TRBV12-3/TRBV12-4,13,TGTGCCAGCAGCTTAACAGGGGTTGGGGAAGCTTTCTTT,CASSLTGVGEAFF
TRBD2,TRBJ2-5,NA,TRBV9,14,TGTGCCAGCAGCGCTAGAGCGGGATACGAGACCCAGTACTTC,CASSARAGYETQYF
TRBD1,TRBJ1-4,NA,TRBV2,14,TGTGCCAGCAGTTCGGACAGGGCTAATGAAAAACTGTTTTTT,CASSSDRANEKLFF
NA,TRBJ2-1,NA,TRBV10-1,16,TGCGCCAGCAGTGGGGGGGACAGTCGGGACTACAATGAGCAGTTCTTC,CASSGGDSRDYNEQFF
TRBD2,TRBJ2-3,NA,TRBV7-9,15,TGTGCCAGCAGCGCTAGCGGGGGGGCTCTAAATACGCAGTATTTT,CASSASGGALNTQYF
TRBD1,TRBJ1-3,NA,TRBV4-2,17,TGTGCCAGCAGCCAAGTTACAGGGGCGAGCTCTGGAAACACCATATATTTT,CASSQVTGASSGNTIYF
TRBD1,TRBJ1-2,once,TRBV19,14,TGTGCCAGTAGTATTACAGGGGGACCCTATGGCTACACCTTC,CASSITGGPYGYTF
NA,TRBJ2-2,NA,TRBV19,15,TGTGCCAGTAGTTCTGTCAGGGGAAGCACCGGGGAGCTGTTTTTT,CASSSVRGSTGELFF